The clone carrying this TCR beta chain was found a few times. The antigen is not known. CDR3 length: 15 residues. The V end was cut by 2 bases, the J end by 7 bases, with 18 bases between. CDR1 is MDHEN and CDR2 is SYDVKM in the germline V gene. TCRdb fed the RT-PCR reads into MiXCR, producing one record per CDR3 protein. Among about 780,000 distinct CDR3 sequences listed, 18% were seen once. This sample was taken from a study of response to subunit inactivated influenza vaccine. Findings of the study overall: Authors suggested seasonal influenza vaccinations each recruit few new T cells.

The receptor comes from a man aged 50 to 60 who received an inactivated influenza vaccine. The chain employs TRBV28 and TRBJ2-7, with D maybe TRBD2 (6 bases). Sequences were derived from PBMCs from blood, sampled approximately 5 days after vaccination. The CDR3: CASSLGLAREWEQYF. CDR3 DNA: TGTGCCAGCAGTTTAGGGTTGGCGCGGGAATGGGAGCAGTACTTC. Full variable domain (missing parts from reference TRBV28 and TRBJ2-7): DVKVTQSSRYLVKRTGEKVFLECVQDMDHENMFWYRQDPGLGLRLIYFSYDVKMKEKGDIPEGYSVSREKKERFSLILESASTNQTSMYLCASSLGLAREWEQYFGPGTRLTVT.